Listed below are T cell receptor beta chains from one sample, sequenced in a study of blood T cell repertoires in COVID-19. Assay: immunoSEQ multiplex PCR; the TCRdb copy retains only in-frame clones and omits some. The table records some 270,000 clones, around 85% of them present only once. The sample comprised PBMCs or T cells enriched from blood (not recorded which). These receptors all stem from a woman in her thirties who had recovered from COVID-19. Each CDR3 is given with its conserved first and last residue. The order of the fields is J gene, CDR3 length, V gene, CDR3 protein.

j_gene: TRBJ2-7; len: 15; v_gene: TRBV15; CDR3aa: CATSRDPGQGYEQYF
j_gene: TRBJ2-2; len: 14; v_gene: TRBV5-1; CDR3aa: CASAPTGGTGELFF
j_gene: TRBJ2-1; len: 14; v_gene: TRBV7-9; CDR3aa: CASSNAVVANEQFF
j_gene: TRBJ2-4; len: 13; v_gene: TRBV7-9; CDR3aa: CASSPGLLNIQYF
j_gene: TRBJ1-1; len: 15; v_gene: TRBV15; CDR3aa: CATSRDQGLGTEAFF
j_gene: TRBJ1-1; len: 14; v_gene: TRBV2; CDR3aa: CASILDRVYTEAFF
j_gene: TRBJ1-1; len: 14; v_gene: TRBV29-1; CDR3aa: CSVGGQARSTEAFF
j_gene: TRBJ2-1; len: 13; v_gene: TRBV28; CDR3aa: CASTGGSYNEQFF
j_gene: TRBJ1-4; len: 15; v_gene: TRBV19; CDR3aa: CASPWEGAMHEKLFF
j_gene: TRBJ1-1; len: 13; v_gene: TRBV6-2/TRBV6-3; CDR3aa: CASSQTGHTEAFF
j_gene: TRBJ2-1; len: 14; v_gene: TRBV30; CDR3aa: CAWSRDRGRNEQFF
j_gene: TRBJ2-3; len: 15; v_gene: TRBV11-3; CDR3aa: CASSLGGSSVNTQYF
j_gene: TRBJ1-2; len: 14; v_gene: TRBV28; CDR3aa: CASSLLSRVHGYTF
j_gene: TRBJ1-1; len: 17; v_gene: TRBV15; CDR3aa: CATSRVTGGHGNTEAFF
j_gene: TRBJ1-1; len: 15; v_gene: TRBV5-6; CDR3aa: CASSLAQLLNTEAFF
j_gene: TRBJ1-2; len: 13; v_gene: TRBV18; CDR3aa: CASSRDRNYGYTF
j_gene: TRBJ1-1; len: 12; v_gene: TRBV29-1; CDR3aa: CSARGEGTEAFF
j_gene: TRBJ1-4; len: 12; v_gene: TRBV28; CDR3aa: CASSRTGEKLFF
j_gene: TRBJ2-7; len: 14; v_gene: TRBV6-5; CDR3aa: CASSWDRASYEQYF
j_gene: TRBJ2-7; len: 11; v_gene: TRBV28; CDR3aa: CASREGVEQYF
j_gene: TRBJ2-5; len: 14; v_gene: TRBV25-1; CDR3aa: CASSHMGTQETQYF
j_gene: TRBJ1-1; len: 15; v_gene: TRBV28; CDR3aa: CASSLMRTGRTEAFF
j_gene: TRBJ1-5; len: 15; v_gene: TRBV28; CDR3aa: CASRLNDRSNQPQHF
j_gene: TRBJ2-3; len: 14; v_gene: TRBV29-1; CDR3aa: CSVVPLAASDTQYF
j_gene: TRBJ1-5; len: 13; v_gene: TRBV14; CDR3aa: CASSQEYTGPQHF
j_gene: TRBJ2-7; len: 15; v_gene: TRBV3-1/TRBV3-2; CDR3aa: CASSLAMGTGEEQYF
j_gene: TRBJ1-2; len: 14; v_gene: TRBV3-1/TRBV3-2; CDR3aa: CASSQSGRENGYTF